These 30 T cell receptor beta chains were all obtained from the same sample, sequenced in a study of molecular identifiers for immune sequencing clone quantification. Using its own MiXCR run on the PCR reads, TCRdb lists one record per CDR3 protein. The table includes 60,000 to 70,000 distinct CDR3 sequences, less than 20% detected once. The sample taken for sequencing was naive CD8+ T cells from blood, with Jurkat cell RNA spiked in. The subset was: FACS-sorted CD8+CD4-CCR7+CD45RA+ naive T cells. The receptor source for this set is a human donor in good health. Some libraries in this study had Jurkat cell RNA spiked in.

This clonotype was seen many times. The chain joins TRBV19 to TRBJ2-7; 7 nucleotides agree with TRBD2. The V and J ends lost 3 bases and 0 bases, in that order; junction bases with no gene match: 11. Germline CDR1 is LNHDA and CDR2 is SQIVND (reference sequence). The CDR3 is made up of 17 amino acids. As DNA, the CDR3 is TGTGCCAGTAGTATCGATCCCTCCCGGGAGGCCTCCTACGAGCAGTACTTC. It specifies CASSIDPSREASYEQYF.

This clonotype has a count of ten or more. The gene calls are TRBV5-4 and TRBJ1-4; maybe TRBD1 (5 bases). The germline V gene has CDR1 SGHNT and CDR2 YYREEE (reference sequence). V lost 4 bases and J lost 12, with 16 bases in between. The CDR3 extends over 13 amino acids. The CDR3 DNA reads as TGTGCCAGCAGCCGCGGGACCGCCCAGGAACTGTTTTTT. Translation: CASSRGTAQELFF.

Many counts were recorded for this clonotype. J is TRBJ1-5 and V is TRBV15; D is ambiguous. Trimming pared 4 bases from V and 4 bases from J, leaving 5 bases between. Germline assignment: CDR1 LNHNV and CDR2 YYDKDF (reference sequence). The CDR3 runs to 12 residues. The DNA of the CDR3 is TGTGCCACCAGCATCGTGAATCAGCCCCAGCATTTT. Amino acid sequence: CATSIVNQPQHF.

This clonotype was found many times. This chain connects TRBV15 to TRBJ2-7, with D uncertain. The CDR3 extends over 15 amino acids. V was pared by 0 bases and J by 0 bases, with 9 bases between. Germline lookup yields CDR1 LNHNV and CDR2 YYDKDF (reference sequence). DNA of the CDR3: TGTGCCACCAGCAGAGATACAAGCGACTCCTACGAGCAGTACTTC. This sequence encodes CATSRDTSDSYEQYF.

This clonotype has ten or more counts. V and J are TRBV7-9 and TRBJ2-3, with 8 bases aligning to TRBD2. The V segment lost 0 bases and the J segment 1 base; nucleotides outside the gene matches: 6. Looked up from germline, CDR1 is SEHNR and CDR2 is FQNEAQ (reference sequence). The CDR3 has 17 amino acids. CDR3 nucleotide sequence: TGTGCCAGCAGCTTAGCCCTGGGACTAGACGGCACAGATACGCAGTATTTT. Protein: CASSLALGLDGTDTQYF. Based on the CDR3 plus reference TRBV7-9 and TRBJ2-3, the full variable domain is DTGVSQNPRHKITKRGQNVTFRCDPISEHNRLYWYRQTLGQGPEFLTYFQNEAQLEKSRLLSDRFSAERPKGSFSTLEIQRTEQGDSAMYLCASSLALGLDGTDTQYFGPGTRLTVL.

This clonotype was recorded at least ten times. This chain uses TRBV12-3 or TRBV12-4 with TRBJ2-3; D is uncertain. This CDR3 has 15 amino acids. The V gene lost 6 bases and the J gene lost 1 base, with 14 bases spanning the gap. The CDR3 DNA follows: TGTGCCAGCAGCCTGACGGTTCGGGGCACAGATACGCAGTATTTT. This sequence encodes CASSLTVRGTDTQYF.

On this clonotype itself: Possible read error: a much larger clone is one base away. The V gene is TRBV5-1, the J gene TRBJ1-1; no reliable D call. This CDR3 comprises 12 residues. Germline V gene sequence: CDR1 SGHRS, CDR2 YFSETQ. The chain's CDR3 is CANSLGSSEAFF. CDR3 bases: TGCGCCAACAGCTTGGGCTCGTCTGAAGCTTTCTTT. Full variable domain (remainder filled in from reference TRBV5-1 and TRBJ1-1): KAGVTQTPRYLIKTRGQQVTLSCSPISGHRSVSWYQQTPGQGLQFLFEYFSETQRNKGNFPGRFSGRQFSNSRSEMNVSTLELGDSALYLCANSLGSSEAFFGQGTRLTVV.

A note on this clonotype: It may be a read error: a sequence one base away is much more abundant. DNA for the CDR3: TGTGCCAGCAGCCTCGGGACCCCATCCTACGAGCAGTACTTC. The encoded protein is CASSLGTPSYEQYF. The V call is TRBV27, the J call TRBJ2-7; the D call may be TRBD1 or TRBD2 (5 bases each). Trimming took 6 bases from V and 1 from J, leaving 13 bases between them. This CDR3 has 14 amino acids. The V gene's germline CDR1 is MNHEY and CDR2 SMNVEV (reference sequence).

This clonotype was seen ten or more times. CDR3 nucleotide sequence: TGCAGTGCTAGAGCGGGAGGGGAAAATGAGCAGTTCTTC. Amino acid sequence: CSARAGGENEQFF. The chain joins TRBV20-1 to TRBJ2-1, with TRBD2 identical over 8 bases. The ends lost 1 base at V and 7 bases at J; junction bases unmatched: 3. Germline CDR1 reads DFQATT; CDR2 reads SNEGSKA (reference sequence). This CDR3 has 13 residues.

Ten or more counts support this clonotype. This chain links TRBV3-1 with TRBJ2-3; 10 bases are a match to TRBD2. Losses at the gene ends were 4 bases for V and 0 bases for J; bases not matched to a gene: 10. CDR1 is LGHDT, CDR2 YNNKEL, per germline (reference sequence). The CDR3 extends over 18 amino acids. CDR3 sequence: CASSPGASGSHSTDTQYF. The CDR3 nucleotides read TGTGCCAGCAGCCCAGGGGCTAGCGGGAGCCATAGCACAGATACGCAGTATTTT.

This clonotype was recorded at least ten times. CDR3 nucleotides: TGCAGTGCTAGAGTGGAAGGACAAGCTCTGCGGGCGGGGGATGAGCAGTTCTTC. Its translation is CSARVEGQALRAGDEQFF. The chain links TRBV20-1 to TRBJ2-1; 7 nucleotides match TRBD2. J was trimmed by 8 bases and V by 1 base; bases with no gene match: 20. The CDR3 has 18 residues. The germline V gene has CDR1 DFQATT and CDR2 SNEGSKA (reference sequence).

At least ten counts were recorded for this clonotype. This sequence joins TRBV19 and TRBJ2-1; D possibly uses TRBD1 or TRBD2 (5 bases each). The CDR3 has 15 amino acids. The germline V and J ends were trimmed by 5 bases and 9 bases, with 20 bases remaining between them. CDR1 is LNHDA and CDR2 is SQIVND in the germline V gene (reference sequence). The CDR3 nucleotides are TGTGCCAGTAGTGCCATCACCGGGGCCCGGAGTGAGCAGTTCTTC. Translation: CASSAITGARSEQFF.

There are many counts of this clonotype. The genes are TRBV4-1 and TRBJ2-7; D call uncertain. Deletions cut 1 base from V and 2 bases from J, with 6 bases between. This CDR3 is built from 13 residues. Per germline, CDR1 MGHRA and CDR2 YSYEKL. In DNA, the CDR3 is TGCGCCAGCAGCCAAGGGCAGGCCTACGAGCAGTACTTC. Protein product: CASSQGQAYEQYF.

This clonotype appeared a few times. This rearrangement joins TRBV7-9 to TRBJ2-1; no clear D gene. Germline V lookup: CDR1 SEHNR, CDR2 FQNEAQ (reference sequence). V was trimmed by 4 bases and J by 0 bases, leaving 13 bases between them. The CDR3 contains 16 residues. For the CDR3, the DNA is TGTGCCAGCAGCTCCCGCCTTTCGTACTCCTACAATGAGCAGTTCTTC. It encodes CASSSRLSYSYNEQFF.

At least ten counts were recorded for this clonotype. The V call is TRBV28, the J call TRBJ1-1; tentative D call: TRBD1 (5 bases). With 9 bases removed from V and 0 bases from J, the gap between germline ends came to 17 bases. In germline, CDR1 is MDHEN, CDR2 SYDVKM. This CDR3 has 15 amino acids. CDR3 sequence: CASLGTGRMNTEAFF. CDR3 coding DNA: TGTGCCAGTCTCGGGACGGGGCGGATGAACACTGAAGCTTTCTTT.

This clonotype was counted at least ten times. This CDR3 reads CASSRVGARRTPRDTGELFF. CDR3 bases: TGTGCCAGCAGCCGAGTGGGGGCCAGAAGGACACCGAGGGACACCGGGGAGCTGTTTTTT. The gene calls are TRBV5-4 and TRBJ2-2; D is possibly TRBD1 (6 bases). Germline V gene data show CDR1 as SGHNT and CDR2 as YYREEE (reference sequence). The CDR3 length is 20 residues. The ends were cut back, 4 bases at V and 3 bases at J, with 28 bases in the middle.

This sequence joins TRBV3-1 and TRBJ2-7, with 14 bases aligning to TRBD2. The V segment lost 4 bases and the J segment 6 bases; nucleotides outside the gene matches: 5. The CDR3 length is 15 residues. CDR1 LGHDT and CDR2 YNNKEL come from the germline V gene (reference sequence). The CDR3 loop reads CASSPPGLAGVEQYF. The CDR3 DNA sequence: TGTGCCAGCAGCCCACCGGGACTAGCGGGAGTCGAGCAGTACTTC.

This clonotype appeared many times. The genes are TRBV7-9 and TRBJ1-1; D is possibly TRBD1 (5 bases). In germline, CDR1 is SEHNR, CDR2 FQNEAQ (reference sequence). This CDR3 has 15 amino acids. Trimming removed 2 bases from V and 5 bases from J, with 15 bases in between. The CDR3 sequence is CASSLWRGGLTEAFF. The CDR3 bases are TGTGCCAGCAGCTTATGGAGGGGAGGGTTAACTGAAGCTTTCTTT.

The V gene is TRBV4-3, the J gene TRBJ1-1, with no clear D. V was trimmed by 1 base and J by 0 bases, leaving 9 bases between them. CDR1 and CDR2 from the germline V gene are LGHNA and YSLEER. This CDR3 is built from 15 residues. Here the CDR3 reads CASSQGPGMNTEAFF. The CDR3 region has the DNA TGCGCCAGCAGCCAAGGCCCGGGGATGAACACTGAAGCTTTCTTT.

In regard to this clonotype: This may stem from a read error, because a much larger clone lies one nucleotide away. The V and J genes are TRBV4-2 and TRBJ1-1, with D maybe TRBD1 (6 bases). Germline values: CDR1 LGHNA, CDR2 YNFKEQ. The CDR3 covers 15 residues. Trimming removed 0 bases at V and 1 base at J, with 9 bases between. CDR3 in DNA: TGTGCCAGCAGCCAAGATCGGGGGGCGAACACTGAAGCTTTCTTT. This codes for CASSQDRGANTEAFF.

On this clonotype: This may be a read error, as it is one base from a much larger clone. This chain connects TRBV7-9 to TRBJ2-7; TRBD2 is a possible D gene (5 bases). Germline CDR1 SEHNR, CDR2 FQNEAQ (reference sequence). The CDR3 runs to 16 residues. Here the CDR3 reads CANSLALGQYSGEQYF. The CDR3, as DNA: TGTGCCAACAGCTTAGCGCTGGGCCAATACTCGGGCGAGCAGTACTTC.

At least ten counts were recorded for this clonotype. The chain employs TRBV20-1 and TRBJ2-3; D not resolved. The CDR3 contains 11 residues. The germline V gene encodes CDR1 DFQATT and CDR2 SNEGSKA (reference sequence). V gave up 1 base and J gave up 9 bases, with 8 bases separating them. This CDR3 is CSARVLGTQYF. The CDR3 coding sequence is TGCAGTGCTAGAGTGCTAGGAACGCAGTATTTT.

There are many counts of this clonotype. The chain couples TRBV6-1 to TRBJ1-5; D gene uncertain. This CDR3 has 16 amino acids. CDR1 and CDR2 from the germline V gene are MNHNS and SASEGT. The V end was cut by 8 bases, the J end by 0 bases, with 17 bases between. CDR3 loop: CASYTRLTNSNQPQHF. The CDR3 DNA sequence: TGTGCCAGCTATACACGGCTGACTAATAGCAATCAGCCCCAGCATTTT.

On this clonotype: Just one base apart from a much larger clone, this may be a read error. This chain uses TRBV24-1 with TRBJ2-2, with 10 positions matching TRBD2. CDR3 length: 16 residues. Trimming removed 5 bases from V and 4 bases from J; junction bases left unmatched: 6. CDR1 and CDR2 from the germline V gene are KGHDR and SFDVKD. CDR3 nucleotides: TGTGCCACCAGTGGCCCGGGACTAGCGACCACCGGGGAGCTGTTTTTT. As protein: CATSGPGLATTGELFF.

The chain combines TRBV5-3 with TRBJ2-7; the D gene is possibly TRBD2 (6 bases). TRBV5-3 is filed as an ORF, its function uncertain. CDR3 length: 13 amino acids. The V end was cut by 8 bases, the J end by 5 bases, with 17 bases between. The CDR3 nucleotides are TGTGCCAGCAGCCGGACTAACAAACACGAGCAGTACTTC. Translating it yields CASSRTNKHEQYF.

This clonotype was counted at least ten times. V and J are TRBV5-1 and TRBJ2-7; weak D call: TRBD2 (6 bases). V was trimmed by 0 bases and J by 3 bases, leaving 7 bases between them. Per the germline V gene, CDR1 is SGHRS and CDR2 is YFSETQ. The CDR3 covers 13 residues. The CDR3 DNA reads TGCGCCAGCAGCTTGGCAGCGGGCTACGAGCAGTACTTC. Protein product: CASSLAAGYEQYF.

This clonotype came up many times. The chain couples TRBV6-1 to TRBJ2-2; D is unresolved. The CDR3 is made up of 14 amino acids. The V gene lost 1 base and the J gene lost 2 bases, with 5 bases spanning the gap. The V gene's germline CDR1 is MNHNS and CDR2 SASEGT. This chain's CDR3 is CASSEVGNTGELFF. The CDR3 DNA is TGTGCCAGCAGTGAAGTGGGTAACACCGGGGAGCTGTTTTTT.

At least ten counts were recorded for this clonotype. This chain links TRBV6-5 with TRBJ2-7; TRBD2 is a possible D gene (5 bases). This CDR3 is 15 amino acids long. V was shortened by 4 bases and J by 3 bases, with 16 bases between the two germline ends. Looked up from germline, CDR1 is MNHEY and CDR2 is SVGAGI. The DNA for the CDR3 is TGTGCCAGCAGTTCCCCCCCCAGCGGCTACTACGAGCAGTACTTC. This translates into CASSSPPSGYYEQYF.

By sample share, this clonotype is medium-sized (0.01 to 0.1%). V and J are TRBV29-1 and TRBJ1-5; D perhaps matches TRBD1 (5 bases). This CDR3 spans 15 amino acids. CDR1 and CDR2 from the germline V gene are SQVTM and ANQGSEA. With 7 bases removed from V and 5 bases from J, the gap between germline ends came to 21 bases. CDR3 DNA: TGCAGCGCCCTGGGAGAGGGGAACATGGATCAGCCCCAGCATTTT. Protein product: CSALGEGNMDQPQHF.

In the case of this clonotype: This may stem from a read error, because a much larger clone lies one nucleotide away. The rearrangement joins TRBV4-1 to TRBJ2-7; TRBD1 matches 9 bases. CDR3 length: 12 amino acids. Per germline, CDR1 MGHRA and CDR2 YSYEKL. CDR3 DNA sequence: TGCGTCAGCAGGGGACAGGGAAGGGAGCAGTACTTC. It encodes CVSRGQGREQYF.